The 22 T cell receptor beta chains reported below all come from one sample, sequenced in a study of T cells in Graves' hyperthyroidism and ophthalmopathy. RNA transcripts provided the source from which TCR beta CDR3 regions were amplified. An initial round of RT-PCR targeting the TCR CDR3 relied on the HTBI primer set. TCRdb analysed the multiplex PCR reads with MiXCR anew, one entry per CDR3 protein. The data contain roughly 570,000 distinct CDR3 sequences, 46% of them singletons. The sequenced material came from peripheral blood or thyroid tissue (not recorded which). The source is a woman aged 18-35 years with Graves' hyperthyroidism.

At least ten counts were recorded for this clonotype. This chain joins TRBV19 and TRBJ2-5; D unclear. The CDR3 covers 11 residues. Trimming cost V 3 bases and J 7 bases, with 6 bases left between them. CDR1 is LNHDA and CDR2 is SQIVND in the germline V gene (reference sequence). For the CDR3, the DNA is TGTGCCAGTAGTATCAAGGGGACCCAGTACTTC. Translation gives CASSIKGTQYF.

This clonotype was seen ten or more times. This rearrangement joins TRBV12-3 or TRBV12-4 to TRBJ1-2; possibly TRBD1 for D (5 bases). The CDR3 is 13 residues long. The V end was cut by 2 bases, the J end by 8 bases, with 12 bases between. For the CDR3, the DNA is TGTGCCAGCAGTTTACTGGGACTTCGGGGCTACACCTTC. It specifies CASSLLGLRGYTF.

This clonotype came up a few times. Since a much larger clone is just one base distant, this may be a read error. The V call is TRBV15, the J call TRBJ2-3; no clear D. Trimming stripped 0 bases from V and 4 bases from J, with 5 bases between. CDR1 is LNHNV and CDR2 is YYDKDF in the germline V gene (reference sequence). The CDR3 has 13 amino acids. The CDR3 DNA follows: TGTGCCACCAGCAGAGATCGGCCAGATACGCAGTATTTT. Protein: CATSRDRPDTQYF.

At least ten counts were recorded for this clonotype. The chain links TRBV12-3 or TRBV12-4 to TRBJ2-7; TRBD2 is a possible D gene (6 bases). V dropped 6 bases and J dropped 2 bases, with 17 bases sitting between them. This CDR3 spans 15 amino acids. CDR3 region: CASSPPRGEAYEQYF. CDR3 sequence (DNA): TGTGCCAGCAGCCCCCCGCGGGGCGAGGCCTACGAGCAGTACTTC.

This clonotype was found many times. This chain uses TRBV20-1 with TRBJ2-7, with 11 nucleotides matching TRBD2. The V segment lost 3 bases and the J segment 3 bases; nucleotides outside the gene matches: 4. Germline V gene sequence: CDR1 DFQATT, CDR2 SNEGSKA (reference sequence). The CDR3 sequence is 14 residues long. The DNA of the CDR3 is TGCAGTGCTAGGGGGGGGACTAGCGGCTACGAGCAGTACTTC. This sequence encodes CSARGGTSGYEQYF.

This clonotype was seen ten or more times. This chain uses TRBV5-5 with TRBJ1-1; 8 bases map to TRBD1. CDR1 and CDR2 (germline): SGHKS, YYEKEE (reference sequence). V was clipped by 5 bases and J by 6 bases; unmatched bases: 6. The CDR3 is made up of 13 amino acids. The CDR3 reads CASRQTGVPEAFF. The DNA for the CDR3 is TGTGCCAGCAGACAGACAGGGGTCCCTGAAGCTTTCTTT. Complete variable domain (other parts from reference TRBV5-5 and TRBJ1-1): DAGVTQSPTHLIKTRGQQVTLRCSPISGHKSVSWYQQVLGQGPQFIFQYYEKEERGRGNFPDRFSARQFPNYSSELNVNALLLGDSALYLCASRQTGVPEAFFGQGTRLTVV.

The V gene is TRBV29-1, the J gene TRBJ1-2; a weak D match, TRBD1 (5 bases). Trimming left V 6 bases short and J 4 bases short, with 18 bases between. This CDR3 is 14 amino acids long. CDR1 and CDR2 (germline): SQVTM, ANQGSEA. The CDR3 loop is CSVPETVRSYGYTF. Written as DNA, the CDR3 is TGCAGCGTCCCAGAGACAGTACGGAGCTATGGCTACACCTTC.

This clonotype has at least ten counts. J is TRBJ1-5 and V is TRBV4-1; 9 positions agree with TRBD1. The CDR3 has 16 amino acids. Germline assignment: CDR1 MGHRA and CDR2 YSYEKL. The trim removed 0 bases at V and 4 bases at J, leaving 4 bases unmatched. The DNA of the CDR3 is TGCGCCAGCAGCCAAGACACCGGGACAGGGAATCAGCCCCAGCATTTT. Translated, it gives CASSQDTGTGNQPQHF.

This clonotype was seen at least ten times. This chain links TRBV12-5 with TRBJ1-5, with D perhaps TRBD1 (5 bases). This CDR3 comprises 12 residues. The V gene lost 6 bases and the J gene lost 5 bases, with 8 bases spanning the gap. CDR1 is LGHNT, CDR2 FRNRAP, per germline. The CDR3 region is CASGRDDQPQHF. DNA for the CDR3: TGTGCTAGTGGCAGGGATGATCAGCCCCAGCATTTT.

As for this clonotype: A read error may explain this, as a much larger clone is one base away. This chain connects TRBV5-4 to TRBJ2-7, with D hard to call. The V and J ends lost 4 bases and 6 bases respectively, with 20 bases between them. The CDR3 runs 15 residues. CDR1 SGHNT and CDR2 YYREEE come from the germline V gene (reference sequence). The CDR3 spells CASSLLEGQGVEQYF. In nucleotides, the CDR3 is TGTGCCAGCAGCCTCCTGGAAGGCCAAGGAGTCGAGCAGTACTTC.

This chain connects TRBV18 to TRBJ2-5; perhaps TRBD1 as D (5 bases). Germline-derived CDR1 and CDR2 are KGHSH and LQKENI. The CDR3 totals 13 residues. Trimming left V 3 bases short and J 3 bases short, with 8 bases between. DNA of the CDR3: TGTGCCAGCTCACCTGGGGCAGAAGAGACCCAGTACTTC. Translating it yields CASSPGAEETQYF.

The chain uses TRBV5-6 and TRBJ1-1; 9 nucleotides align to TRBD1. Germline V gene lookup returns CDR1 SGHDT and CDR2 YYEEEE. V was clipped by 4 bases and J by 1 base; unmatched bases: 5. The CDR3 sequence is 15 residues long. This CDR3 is CASSQWDRANTEAFF. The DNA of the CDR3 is TGTGCCAGCAGCCAGTGGGACAGGGCGAACACTGAAGCTTTCTTT.

The CDR3 nucleotides read TGTGCCAGCAGCTTGGCCGGGGGGAGGGACTACACAGATACGCAGTATTTT. Its protein is CASSLAGGRDYTDTQYF. The V gene is TRBV5-4, the J gene TRBJ2-3; TRBD2 matches 7 bases. The length of the CDR3 is 17 residues. J gave up 2 bases and V 0 bases, and 9 bases lay outside the gene matches. CDR1 is SGHNT, CDR2 YYREEE, per germline (reference sequence).

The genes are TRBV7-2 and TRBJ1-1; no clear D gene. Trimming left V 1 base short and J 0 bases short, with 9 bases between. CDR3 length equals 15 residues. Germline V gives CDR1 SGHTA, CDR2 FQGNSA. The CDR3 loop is CASSLGRMVNTEAFF. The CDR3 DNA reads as TGTGCCAGCAGCTTAGGAAGGATGGTGAACACTGAAGCTTTCTTT. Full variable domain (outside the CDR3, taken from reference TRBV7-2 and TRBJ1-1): GAGVSQSPSNKVTEKGKDVELRCDPISGHTALYWYRQSLGQGLEFLIYFQGNSAPDKSGLPSDRFSAERTGGSVSTLTIQRTQQEDSAVYLCASSLGRMVNTEAFFGQGTRLTVV.

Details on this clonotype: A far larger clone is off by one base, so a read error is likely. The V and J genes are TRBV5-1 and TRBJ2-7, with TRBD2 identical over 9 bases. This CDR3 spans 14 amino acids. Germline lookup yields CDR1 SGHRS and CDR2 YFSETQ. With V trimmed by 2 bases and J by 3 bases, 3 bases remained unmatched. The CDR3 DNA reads TGCGCCAGCAGCTTATCAGCGGGAGGCTACGAGCAGTACTTC. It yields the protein CASSLSAGGYEQYF.

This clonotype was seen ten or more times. CDR3 amino acids: CASGPFGEQYF. The DNA of the CDR3 is TGTGCTAGTGGTCCGTTCGGCGAGCAGTACTTC. The chain uses TRBV12-5 and TRBJ2-7; no definite D call. Germline V lookup: CDR1 LGHNT, CDR2 FRNRAP. The CDR3 runs to 11 residues. Trimming took 5 bases from V and 6 from J, leaving 8 bases between them.

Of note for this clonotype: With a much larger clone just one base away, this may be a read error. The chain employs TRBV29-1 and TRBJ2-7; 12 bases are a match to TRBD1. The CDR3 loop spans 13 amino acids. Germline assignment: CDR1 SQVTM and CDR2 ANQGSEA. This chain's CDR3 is CSVRGQGAGEQYF. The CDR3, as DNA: TGCAGTGTCAGGGGACAGGGGGCTGGTGAGCAGTACTTC.

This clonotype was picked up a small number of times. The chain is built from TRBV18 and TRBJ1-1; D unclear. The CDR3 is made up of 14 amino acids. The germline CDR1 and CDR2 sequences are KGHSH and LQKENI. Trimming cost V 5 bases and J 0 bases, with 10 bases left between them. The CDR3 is CASSLARLNTEAFF. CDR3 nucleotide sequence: TGTGCCAGCTCATTAGCTCGATTGAACACTGAAGCTTTCTTT.

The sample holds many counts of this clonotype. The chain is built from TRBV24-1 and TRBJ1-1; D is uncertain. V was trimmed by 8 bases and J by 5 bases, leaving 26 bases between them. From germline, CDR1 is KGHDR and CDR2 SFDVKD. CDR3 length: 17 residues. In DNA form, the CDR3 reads TGTGCCACCAATCCTGGAGACGCGAAACCCCTCTGGACTGAAGCTTTCTTT. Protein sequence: CATNPGDAKPLWTEAFF.

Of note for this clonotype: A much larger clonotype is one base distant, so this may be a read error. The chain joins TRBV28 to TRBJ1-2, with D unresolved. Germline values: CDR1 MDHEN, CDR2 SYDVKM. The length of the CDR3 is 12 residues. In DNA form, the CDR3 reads TGTGCCAGCAGTTTCCGGCAGTATGGCTGCACCTTC. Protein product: CASSFRQYGCTF.

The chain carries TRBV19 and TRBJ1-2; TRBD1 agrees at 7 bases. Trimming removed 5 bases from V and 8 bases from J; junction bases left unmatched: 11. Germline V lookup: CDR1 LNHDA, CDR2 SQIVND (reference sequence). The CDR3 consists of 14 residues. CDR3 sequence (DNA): TGTGCCAGTAGTCCCGGGCAGGGGGTGTGGGGCTACACCTTC. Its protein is CASSPGQGVWGYTF.

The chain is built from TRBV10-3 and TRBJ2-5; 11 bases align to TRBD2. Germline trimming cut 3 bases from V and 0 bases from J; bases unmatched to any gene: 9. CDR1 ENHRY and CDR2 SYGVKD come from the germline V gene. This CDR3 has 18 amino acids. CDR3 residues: CAISDPGLADPYQETQYF. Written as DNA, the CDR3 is TGTGCCATCAGTGATCCGGGACTAGCGGACCCCTACCAAGAGACCCAGTACTTC.